The rows below give T cell receptor beta chains drawn from one sample of a study of T cells in Graves' hyperthyroidism and ophthalmopathy. TCRdb reanalysed the multiplex PCR reads using MiXCR and keeps one entry per CDR3 protein. Of about 570,000 distinct CDR3 sequences in the sample, about 45% were seen once. Sequences were obtained from peripheral blood or thyroid tissue (not recorded which). The receptors here all came from an adult woman with Graves' disease, either hyperthyroidism or ophthalmopathy (not recorded which). CDR3s include the opening cysteine and the closing phenylalanine or tryptophan. The D gene is left open where the match is weak. Size tells how often a clone was seen (once, few, many) or the class of an expanded clone, and some rows leave it out.

v_call,clone_size,cdr3_length,d_call,j_call,cdr3_nt,cdr3_aa
TRBV19,.,13,TRBD1,TRBJ1-5,TGTGCCAGTAGTAGACAGGGGACTCAGCCCCAGCATTTT,CASSRQGTQPQHF
TRBV5-6,many,14,.,TRBJ1-1,TGTGCCAGCAGCCTAAAACAGCTGAACACTGAAGCTTTCTTT,CASSLKQLNTEAFF
TRBV7-6,many,15,.,TRBJ2-5,TGTGCCAGCAGCCGCGCGACAGGGAGGGGAGAGACCCAGTACTTC,CASSRATGRGETQYF
TRBV15,few,15,TRBD1,TRBJ1-1,TGTGCCACCAGCAGAGCGGACAGGGCTAACACTGAAGCTTTCTTT,CATSRADRANTEAFF
TRBV9,many,14,.,TRBJ2-7,TGTGCCAGCAGCGTAGCTACCGGCTCCTACGAGCAGTACTTC,CASSVATGSYEQYF
TRBV10-3,.,14,TRBD1,TRBJ1-6,TGTGCCATCAGGGAACGGGACAGGGACTCACCCCTCCACTTT,CAIRERDRDSPLHF
TRBV29-1,many,11,.,TRBJ1-1,TGCAGCGTTGAACTTAACACTGAAGCTTTCTTT,CSVELNTEAFF
TRBV2,many,16,.,TRBJ1-2,TGTGCCAGCACCTCCGGAAGAGGACCATTTAACTATGGCTACACCTTC,CASTSGRGPFNYGYTF
TRBV29-1,.,15,TRBD2,TRBJ2-5,TGCAGCGTTGATTGGCTAGCGGGAGGACAAGAGACCCAGTACTTC,CSVDWLAGGQETQYF
TRBV20-1,many,15,.,TRBJ2-7,TGCAGTGCTAGACCCTTGCGGGGAATGACCTACGAGCAGTACTTC,CSARPLRGMTYEQYF
TRBV15,many,16,.,TRBJ1-3,TGTGCCACCAGCAGAGATCCGATAAGCTCTGGAAACACCATATATTTT,CATSRDPISSGNTIYF
TRBV12-3/TRBV12-4,many,12,.,TRBJ1-1,TGTGCCAGCAGTTTAGAAACTTCTTCTGCTTTCTTT,CASSLETSSAFF
TRBV20-1,.,14,.,TRBJ1-5,TGCAGTGCTAGAGCCGGGACCTTCAGTCAGCCCCAGCATTTT,CSARAGTFSQPQHF
TRBV20-1,.,14,.,TRBJ1-5,TGCAGTGCTCTAGTCAGTAATAGCAATCAGCCCCAGCATTTT,CSALVSNSNQPQHF
TRBV7-6,once,18,TRBD2,TRBJ2-7,TGTGCCAGCAGTTTACCCGAGGCGGGGGGAGGGGAATCCTACGAGCAGTACTTC,CASSLPEAGGGESYEQYF
TRBV15,.,12,.,TRBJ2-7,TGTGCCACCTCCCTAGTGTCGTACGAGCAGTACTTC,CATSLVSYEQYF
TRBV11-2,many,17,TRBD1,TRBJ2-2,TGTGCCAGCAGCTTACGCGGTGAGGACAGGACCACCGGGGAGCTGTTTTTT,CASSLRGEDRTTGELFF
TRBV5-1,few,13,.,TRBJ2-7,TGCGCCAGCAACCGCAGGGGTGGTCACGAGCAGTACTTC,CASNRRGGHEQYF
TRBV29-1,.,13,.,TRBJ2-1,TGCAGTGGCTACCGAGAGCTCTACAATGAGCAGTTCTTC,CSGYRELYNEQFF
TRBV7-9,.,17,TRBD2,TRBJ2-5,TGTGCCAGCAGCTCTAGTCTAGCGGGAGAGTATATGGAGACCCAGTACTTC,CASSSSLAGEYMETQYF
TRBV6-1,.,14,TRBD1,TRBJ1-1,TGTGCCAGCAGTGGGACAGGGGAGAGTACTGAAGCTTTCTTT,CASSGTGESTEAFF
TRBV19,.,13,.,TRBJ2-3,TGTGCCAGTAGTATCCCCGCGGGAGATACGCAGTATTTT,CASSIPAGDTQYF
TRBV25-1,.,17,TRBD1,TRBJ2-5,TGTGCCAGCAGTGCTAGAGACCCGACAGGGGGCTTCGAGACCCAGTACTTC,CASSARDPTGGFETQYF
TRBV7-9,many,13,.,TRBJ1-1,TGTGCCAGCAGCTTAGTACAGGCGACTGAAGCTTTCTTT,CASSLVQATEAFF
TRBV6-5,.,15,TRBD2,TRBJ2-7,TGTGCCAGCAGCAGTAGGACTAGCGGGAGGTACGAGCAGTACTTC,CASSSRTSGRYEQYF
TRBV2,.,15,.,TRBJ2-7,TGTGCCAGCAGTGATGGGCTAGCACGTTACAATGAGCAGTACTTC,CASSDGLARYNEQYF
TRBV7-9,.,14,.,TRBJ1-1,TGTGCCAGCAGCTTAAGTTTTGGGACCACTGAAGCTTTCTTT,CASSLSFGTTEAFF
TRBV19,.,13,.,TRBJ2-5,TGTGCCAGTCAACGGGGCCACAATCAGCCCCAGTACTTC,CASQRGHNQPQYF
TRBV7-3,once,15,.,TRBJ1-6,TGTGCCAGCAGCTTAAAGGGAGGGGGTAATTCACCCCTCCACTTT,CASSLKGGGNSPLHF
TRBV7-9,many,15,.,TRBJ2-7,TGTGCCAGCAGCTTAGATCTCGGCTCCCCCTACGAGCAGTACTTC,CASSLDLGSPYEQYF
TRBV21-1,.,16,.,TRBJ2-1,TGTGCCAGCAGCAAGCTACAGCGGGAGGGCCCCCATGAGCAGTTCTTC,CASSKLQREGPHEQFF
TRBV4-1,many,16,.,TRBJ1-1,TGCGCCAGCAGCAAAAGGACTCAAGGTTTGAACACTGAAGCTTTCTTT,CASSKRTQGLNTEAFF
TRBV19,many,13,.,TRBJ1-5,TGTGCCAGCAGTGCTCGTGACAATCAGCCCCAGCATTTT,CASSARDNQPQHF
TRBV29-1,.,11,.,TRBJ1-2,TGCAGCGTTCCCCCTAACTATGGCTACACCTTC,CSVPPNYGYTF
TRBV15,.,15,.,TRBJ2-5,TGTGCCACCAGCAGCCCGGAACAGTACCAAGAGACCCAGTACTTC,CATSSPEQYQETQYF
TRBV10-3,many,13,.,TRBJ1-1,TGTGCCATCAGTGAGGAGCCTGGGGCGTCAGCTTTCTTT,CAISEEPGASAFF
TRBV11-2,.,19,TRBD1,TRBJ2-6,TGTGCCAGCAGCTTACCCCTTGGACAGGGGGCGTCTGGGGCCAACGTCCTGACTTTC,CASSLPLGQGASGANVLTF
TRBV11-1,many,16,TRBD1,TRBJ1-1,TGTGCCAGCAGCTTAGGGCGTCGGGACAGAGACACTGAAGCTTTCTTT,CASSLGRRDRDTEAFF
TRBV7-8,.,11,.,TRBJ1-5,TGTGCCAGCAGCCCCGGGGAGCCCCAGCATTTT,CASSPGEPQHF
TRBV4-1,.,17,TRBD2,TRBJ2-5,TGCGCCAGCAGCCATGGTAAGAGCGGGACCTTCCAAGAGACCCAGTACTTC,CASSHGKSGTFQETQYF
TRBV7-2,once,15,TRBD1,TRBJ1-3,TGTGCCAGCAGCTTGGGACAGGGCTATGGCTACACCATATATTTT,CASSLGQGYGYTIYF
TRBV10-2,.,14,.,TRBJ2-7,TGCGCCAGCAGCGACATTCTAGCAGGGTGCGAGCAGTACTTC,CASSDILAGCEQYF
TRBV25-1,few,12,.,TRBJ1-2,TGTGCCAGCAGTGAATTCAACTATGGCTACACCTTC,CASSEFNYGYTF
TRBV7-2,many,18,TRBD2,TRBJ2-2,TGTGCCAGCAGCCTGACTAGCGGGAGGGCCAGGAGCGCCGGGGAGCTGTTTTTT,CASSLTSGRARSAGELFF
TRBV7-9,.,19,TRBD2,TRBJ2-7,TGTGCCAGCACCCGAGAGGGGGGGCTTAGCGGGAGGGCCTTCTACGAGCAGTACTTC,CASTREGGLSGRAFYEQYF
TRBV11-2,many,15,TRBD1,TRBJ1-6,TGTGCCAGCAGCCGGCTGGACAGGGTCGGGTCACCCCTCCACTTT,CASSRLDRVGSPLHF
TRBV7-9,.,13,TRBD1,TRBJ2-7,TGTGCCAGCGGGACAGGGAAGGACGACGAGCAGTACTTC,CASGTGKDDEQYF
TRBV7-8,many,17,TRBD2,TRBJ2-7,TGTGCCAGCAGCTTAGCCCCGCGGCTAGCGGGAACCTACGAGCAGTACTTC,CASSLAPRLAGTYEQYF
TRBV6-1,many,14,TRBD1,TRBJ1-5,TGTGCCAGCACAGGACAGGGGGCGCGTCAGCCCCAGCATTTT,CASTGQGARQPQHF
TRBV7-9,few,17,TRBD1,TRBJ2-5,TGTGCCAGCAGCTTGGGGACAGGTGAAATTTTCCAAGAGACCCAGTACTTC,CASSLGTGEIFQETQYF
TRBV29-1,.,14,.,TRBJ2-7,TGCAGCGTTGTAGATACCGGACAGTCCTACGAGCAGTACTTC,CSVVDTGQSYEQYF
TRBV5-8,many,14,.,TRBJ2-7,TGTGCCAGCAGCTTATGGGACTCAGCCTACGAGCAGTACTTC,CASSLWDSAYEQYF
TRBV2,.,13,.,TRBJ1-2,TGTGCCAGCAGTGAAAAAGGGTTCTATGGCTACACCTTC,CASSEKGFYGYTF
TRBV20-1,.,14,TRBD1,TRBJ1-6,TGCAGTGCTAGCCTGGACAGGAAAGCTTCACCCCTCCACTTT,CSASLDRKASPLHF
TRBV4-1,many,16,TRBD2,TRBJ2-7,TGCGCCAGCAGCCAGTTCGTAGAGCTAGCGGGAGTTGGGCAGTACTTC,CASSQFVELAGVGQYF
TRBV24-1,.,15,TRBD2,TRBJ2-7,TGTGCCACCAGTGTCCCGGGACTACTCACCTACGAGCAGTACTTC,CATSVPGLLTYEQYF
TRBV6-5,many,15,.,TRBJ2-6,TGTGCCAGCAGTTATCGGGGGACTGGGGCCAACGTCCTGACTTTC,CASSYRGTGANVLTF
TRBV12-3/TRBV12-4,many,15,.,TRBJ1-1,TGTGCCAGCAGTCGGGCCCGGCAAGGGGACACTGAAGCTTTCTTT,CASSRARQGDTEAFF